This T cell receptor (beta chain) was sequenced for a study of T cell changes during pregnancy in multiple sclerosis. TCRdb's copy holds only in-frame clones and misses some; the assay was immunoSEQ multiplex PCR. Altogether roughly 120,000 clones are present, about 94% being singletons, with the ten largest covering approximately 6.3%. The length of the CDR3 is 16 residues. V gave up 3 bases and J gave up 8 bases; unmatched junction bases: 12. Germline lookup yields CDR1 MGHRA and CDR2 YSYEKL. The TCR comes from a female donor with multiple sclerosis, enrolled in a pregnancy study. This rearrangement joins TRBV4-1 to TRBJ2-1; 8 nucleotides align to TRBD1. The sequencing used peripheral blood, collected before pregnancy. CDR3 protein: CASSQGIGRGLDEQFF. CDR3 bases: TGCGCCAGCAGCCAGGGTATAGGCAGGGGGCTCGATGAGCAGTTCTTC.